This TCR beta chain was documented in a study of early T cells in non-severe SARS-CoV-2 infection. Study-wide background: Whole-blood bulk RNA, unsorted, was sequenced, and chains were unpaired. Overall study findings and caveats: Anti-spike CD8 responses were favored by VDJdb matching, which missed private and CD4 specificities.

The V gene's germline CDR1 is SGHNT and CDR2 YYREEE (reference sequence). V was trimmed by 0 bases and J by 4 bases, leaving 17 bases between them. The CDR3 length is 16 residues. This clonotype occurred many times. What it binds is not known. The TCR library protocol attached unique molecular identifiers to the individual cDNA molecules. Each CDR3 protein gets one entry after TCRdb re-called the 5' RACE reads with MiXCR. The sample records some 50,000 distinct CDR3 sequences, approximately 4.1% being singletons. Sequencing was done on a sample of whole blood. The chain recombines TRBV5-4 with TRBJ2-7; possible D gene TRBD1, 5 bases. The source is an adult who was a healthcare worker with PCR-confirmed SARS-CoV-2 infection or an uninfected control (not recorded which). CDR3 DNA: TGTGCCAGCAGCTTGGAGAAGGGGCCGGCGCCTTACGAGCAGTACTTC. Translating gives CASSLEKGPAPYEQYF.